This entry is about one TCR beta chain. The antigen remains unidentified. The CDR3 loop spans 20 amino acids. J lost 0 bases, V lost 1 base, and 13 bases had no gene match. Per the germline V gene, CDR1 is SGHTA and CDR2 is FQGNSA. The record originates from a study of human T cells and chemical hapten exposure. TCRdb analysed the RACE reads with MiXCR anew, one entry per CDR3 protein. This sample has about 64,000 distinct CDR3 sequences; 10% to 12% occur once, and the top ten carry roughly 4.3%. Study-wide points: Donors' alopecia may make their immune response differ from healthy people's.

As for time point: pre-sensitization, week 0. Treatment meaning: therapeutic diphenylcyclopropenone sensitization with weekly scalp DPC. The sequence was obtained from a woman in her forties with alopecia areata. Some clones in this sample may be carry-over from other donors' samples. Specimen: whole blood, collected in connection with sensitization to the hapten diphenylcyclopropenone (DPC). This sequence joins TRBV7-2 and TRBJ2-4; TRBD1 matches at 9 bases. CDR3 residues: CASSLVGTGGIPQAKNIQYF. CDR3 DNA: TGTGCCAGCAGCTTAGTGGGTACAGGGGGCATTCCCCAAGCCAAAAACATTCAGTACTTC.